The 21 T cell receptor beta chains below all came from one sample that was sequenced in a study of blood T cell repertoires in COVID-19. The method was immunoSEQ multiplex PCR; TCRdb's version includes in-frame clones alone and lacks a portion of them. The table has some 420,000 clones, 80% to 90% seen once. Sequencing used PBMCs or T cells enriched from blood (not recorded which). The origin of the receptors is a man aged 25 to 40 who had recovered from COVID-19.

This clone is a singleton in its sample. The chain couples TRBV28 to TRBJ2-1; D is perhaps TRBD2 (5 bases). With 3 bases removed from V and 4 bases from J, the gap between germline ends came to 7 bases. This CDR3 is built from 13 residues. Per the germline V gene, CDR1 is MDHEN and CDR2 is SYDVKM. The CDR3 nucleotides read TGTGCCAGCAGTTTTGAGGGTTACAATGAGCAGTTCTTC. Its protein product is CASSFEGYNEQFF.

The J gene is TRBJ2-1, the V gene TRBV6-4; D is possibly TRBD1 (6 bases). This CDR3 is built from 14 residues. The germline CDR1 and CDR2 sequences are MRHNA and SNTAGT. V lost 4 bases and J 9 bases, leaving 16 bases between the germline ends. The CDR3 bases are TGTGCCAGCAGTGCCTCCCCCGAGGGGGTTGAGCAGTTCTTC. Protein: CASSASPEGVEQFF.

This clone appeared a few times. The V and J genes are TRBV30 and TRBJ1-3; D not certain. Germline V gene sequence: CDR1 GTSNPN, CDR2 SVGIG (reference sequence). V lost 0 bases, J lost 1 base, and 4 bases lay in between. CDR3 length: 13 residues. CDR3 sequence (DNA): TGTGCCTGGAGTGTCGGTTCTGGAAACACCATATATTTT. Translation: CAWSVGSGNTIYF.

The V gene is TRBV19, the J gene TRBJ2-3, with D possibly being TRBD1 (6 bases). The CDR3 runs 14 residues. In germline, CDR1 is LNHDA, CDR2 SQIVND (reference sequence). V was cut by 4 bases and J by 4 bases, with 12 bases left in between. CDR3 protein: CASSSLTGPDTQYF. The DNA for the CDR3 is TGTGCCAGTAGTAGCCTGACAGGCCCAGATACGCAGTATTTT.

The gene calls are TRBV6-5 and TRBJ2-7; 7 bases are a match to TRBD2. V lost 5 bases to trimming and J lost 9 bases; unmatched junction nucleotides: 10. This CDR3 spans 13 amino acids. The germline gives CDR1 MNHEY, CDR2 SVGAGI. This CDR3 reads CASSRGDRLGQYF. The CDR3 DNA reads as TGTGCCAGCAGTCGGGGGGACCGTCTAGGGCAGTACTTC.

This clone was seen a single time. This CDR3 is also generated by other DNA sequences in the sample. This chain connects TRBV7-8 to TRBJ1-2; 8 nucleotides align to TRBD1. V lost 3 bases and J lost 4; bases outside the gene matches: 7. Germline V gene sequence: CDR1 SGHVS, CDR2 FQNEAQ. This CDR3 comprises 15 residues. This CDR3 is CASSLGGTGPYGYTF. DNA for the CDR3: TGTGCCAGCAGCTTGGGGGGGACAGGCCCCTATGGCTACACCTTC.

This clone is a singleton in its sample. The chain carries TRBV29-1 and TRBJ1-3; D gene unclear. The germline CDR1 and CDR2 sequences are SQVTM and ANQGSEA. V lost 4 bases and J 3 bases, leaving 7 bases between the germline ends. There are 12 residues in the CDR3. CDR3 in amino acids: CSVVRDGNTIYF. The CDR3, as DNA: TGCAGCGTTGTGAGAGATGGAAACACCATATATTTT.

The V gene is TRBV7-2, the J gene TRBJ1-6; D gene ambiguous. V shed 3 bases and J shed 6 bases, with 9 bases lying between them. CDR1 is SGHTA and CDR2 is FQGNSA in the germline V gene. The CDR3 consists of 14 residues. In DNA, the CDR3 is TGTGCCAGCAGCTTGGGCTTTGGTAATTCACCCCTCCACTTT. As protein: CASSLGFGNSPLHF.

CDR3 residues: CASSQEAGPGGGYTF. CDR3 nucleotide sequence: TGTGCCAGCAGCCAAGAGGCAGGGCCAGGTGGTGGCTACACCTTC. The V and J genes are TRBV3-1 (or the pseudogene TRBV3-2) and TRBJ1-2; tentative D call: TRBD1 (5 bases). Trimming took off 0 bases at V and 7 bases at J, with 15 bases between the two ends. The CDR3 is made up of 15 amino acids. Germline loops: CDR1 LGHDT, CDR2 YNNKEL (reference sequence).

The chain combines TRBV30 with TRBJ2-1; 10 nucleotides line up with TRBD2. The CDR3 has 14 amino acids. CDR1 and CDR2 (germline): GTSNPN, SVGIG (reference sequence). Germline trimming cut 2 bases from V and 2 bases from J; bases unmatched to any gene: 0. CDR3 bases: TGTGCCTGGAGTAGCGGGAGGGCCTACAATGAGCAGTTCTTC. It specifies CAWSSGRAYNEQFF.

This clone was observed a single time. The V gene is TRBV2, the J gene TRBJ2-3, with D possibly TRBD1 on 5 matching bases. Trimming took off 7 bases at V and 6 bases at J, with 11 bases between the two ends. Germline V gene data show CDR1 as SNHLY and CDR2 as FYNNEI. The CDR3 is 12 residues long. CDR3 protein: CASIERGDTQYF. CDR3 sequence (DNA): TGTGCCAGCATAGAAAGGGGTGATACGCAGTATTTT.

The chain links TRBV28 to TRBJ1-4; TRBD1 aligns across 8 bases. The V gene end was trimmed by 2 bases and the J gene end by 4 bases; junction bases not matched to a gene: 3. The CDR3 sequence is 15 residues long. Germline assignment: CDR1 MDHEN and CDR2 SYDVKM. In nucleotides, the CDR3 is TGTGCCAGCAGTTTAGGACAGGGAGGTAATGAAAAACTGTTTTTT. It encodes CASSLGQGGNEKLFF. Together with reference TRBV28 and TRBJ1-4, the CDR3 gives the full variable domain: DVKVTQSSRYLVKRTGEKVFLECVQDMDHENMFWYRQDPGLGLRLIYFSYDVKMKEKGDIPEGYSVSREKKERFSLILESASTNQTSMYLCASSLGQGGNEKLFFGSGTQLSVL.

The chain joins TRBV3-1 (or the pseudogene TRBV3-2) to TRBJ2-7, with 8 nucleotides matching TRBD2. There are 13 residues in the CDR3. Germline assignment: CDR1 LGHDT and CDR2 YNNKEL (reference sequence). J was trimmed by 4 bases and V by 8 bases; bases with no gene match: 7. DNA of the CDR3: TGTGCCAGCGCTGGGCGGGGGGCTTACGAGCAGTACTTC. Amino acid sequence: CASAGRGAYEQYF.

V usage is TRBV5-6 and J usage is TRBJ2-7, with TRBD2 as a possible D gene (6 bases). Germline V gene data show CDR1 as SGHDT and CDR2 as YYEEEE. CDR3 length: 17 residues. Trimming removed 5 bases from V and 3 bases from J, with 24 bases in between. The CDR3 loop reads CASSTFALATSNYEQYF. CDR3 bases: TGTGCCAGCAGTACGTTCGCCCTAGCGACTTCGAACTACGAGCAGTACTTC.

This chain links TRBV5-4 with TRBJ1-4; weak D call: TRBD1 (6 bases). This CDR3 region has 16 residues. Germline V lookup: CDR1 SGHNT, CDR2 YYREEE (reference sequence). The V and J ends lost 3 bases and 7 bases respectively, with 19 bases between them. The chain's CDR3 is CASSWSIGQRSEKLFF. The CDR3 region has the DNA TGTGCCAGCAGCTGGTCCATAGGACAGAGAAGTGAAAAACTGTTTTTT.

The rearrangement links TRBV7-9 to TRBJ1-1, with D possibly matching TRBD1 (6 bases). V was shortened by 6 bases and J by 8 bases, with 22 bases between the two germline ends. The CDR3 is 15 residues long. Germline lookup yields CDR1 SEHNR and CDR2 FQNEAQ (reference sequence). Written as DNA, the CDR3 is TGTGCCAGCAGTTCACTTTTCGACAGGAATACCGAAGCTTTCTTT. It translates to CASSSLFDRNTEAFF.

The V and J genes are TRBV27 and TRBJ2-5; D unresolved. Deletions cut 1 base from V and 4 bases from J, with 7 bases between. From germline, CDR1 is MNHEY and CDR2 SMNVEV (reference sequence). The CDR3 runs 13 residues. The CDR3 nucleotides read TGTGCCAGCAGTTTATTGTTTCGAGAGACCCAGTACTTC. Protein product: CASSLLFRETQYF.

V gene TRBV19 combines with J gene TRBJ1-6, with 7 bases aligning to TRBD1. The V gene's germline CDR1 is LNHDA and CDR2 SQIVND (reference sequence). The trim removed 7 bases at V and 9 bases at J, leaving 9 bases unmatched. The CDR3 length is 14 residues. This CDR3 reads CASTPGQRSSPLHF. As DNA, the CDR3 is TGTGCCAGTACCCCGGGACAGCGGAGTTCACCCCTCCACTTT. Combining the CDR3 with reference TRBV19 and TRBJ1-6 gives the whole variable domain DGGITQSPKYLFRKEGQNVTLSCEQNLNHDAMYWYRQDPGQGLRLIYYSQIVNDFQKGDIAEGYSVSREKKESFPLTVTSAQKNPTAFYLCASTPGQRSSPLHFGNGTRLTVT.

V gene TRBV27 combines with J gene TRBJ1-1; D is unclear. This CDR3 spans 14 amino acids. The germline V and J ends were trimmed by 1 base and 6 bases, with 12 bases remaining between them. Looked up from germline, CDR1 is MNHEY and CDR2 is SMNVEV (reference sequence). The CDR3 reads CASSLFGGVSEAFF. The CDR3 DNA reads as TGTGCCAGCAGTTTATTCGGCGGGGTTTCTGAAGCTTTCTTT.

This clone turned up a few times. J is TRBJ2-7 and V is TRBV3-1 (or the pseudogene TRBV3-2); 7 bases match TRBD2. Looked up from germline, CDR1 is LGHDT and CDR2 is YNNKEL (reference sequence). V lost 4 bases to trimming and J lost 4 bases; unmatched junction nucleotides: 13. The CDR3 spans 16 residues. CDR3 residues: CASSPPRGAGIYEQYF. In DNA form, the CDR3 reads TGTGCCAGCAGCCCGCCGCGGGGAGCGGGGATATACGAGCAGTACTTC.

Details on this clone: The same CDR3 can be traced to other DNA sequences in this sample. The chain recombines TRBV7-3 with TRBJ2-1; 12 bases line up with TRBD2. The germline gives CDR1 SGHTA, CDR2 FQGTGA. CDR3 length equals 15 residues. After removal of 5 bases from V and 8 bases from J, the junction contained 7 bases not matched to a gene. The CDR3 is CASSLRLAGVHEQFF. In DNA, the CDR3 is TGTGCCAGCAGCCTACGACTAGCGGGAGTGCATGAGCAGTTCTTC.